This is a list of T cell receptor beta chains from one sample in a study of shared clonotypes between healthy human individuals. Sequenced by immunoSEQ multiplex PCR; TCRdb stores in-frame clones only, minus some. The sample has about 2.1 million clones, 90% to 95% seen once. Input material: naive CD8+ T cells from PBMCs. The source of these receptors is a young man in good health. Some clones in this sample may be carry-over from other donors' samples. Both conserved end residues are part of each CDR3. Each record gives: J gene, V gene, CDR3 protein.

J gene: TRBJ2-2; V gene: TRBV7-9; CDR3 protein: CASSLFLGNTGELFF
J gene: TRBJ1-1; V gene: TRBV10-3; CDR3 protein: CAISSLGFEAFF
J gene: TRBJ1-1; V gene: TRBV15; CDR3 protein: CATSLDSLWNTEAFF
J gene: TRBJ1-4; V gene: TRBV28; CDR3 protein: CASSQVRGQEKLFF
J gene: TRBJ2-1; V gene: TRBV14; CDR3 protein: CASSQDRLSSYNEQFF
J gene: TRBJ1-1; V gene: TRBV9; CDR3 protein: CASSGSRTGDTEAFF
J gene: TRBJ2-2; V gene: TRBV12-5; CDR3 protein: CASGLAGVVEGGELFF
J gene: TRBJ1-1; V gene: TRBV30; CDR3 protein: CAWSGERWGDTETFF
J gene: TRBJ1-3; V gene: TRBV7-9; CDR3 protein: CASSPSGGHRYSGNTIYF
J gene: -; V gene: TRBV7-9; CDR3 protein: CASSYGGYEQYF
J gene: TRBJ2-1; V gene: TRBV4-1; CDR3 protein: CASSQAGGPSNEQFF
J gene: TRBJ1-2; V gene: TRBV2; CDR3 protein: CASEWRVRYGYTF
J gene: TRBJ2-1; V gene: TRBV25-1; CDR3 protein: CASSNPYSRANEQFF